Below, 26 T cell receptor beta chains from the same sample are listed, as sequenced in a study of blood T cells in healthy people across ages. A second PCR of 7 to 11 cycles used a sample-barcoded 5' primer and a J-beta primer mix. TCRdb used MiXCR to reprocess the 5' RACE reads, holding one entry per CDR3 protein. Found here are about 930,000 distinct CDR3 sequences, approximately 32% of them singletons; the top ten hold roughly a tenth. The sample also formed part of further work on T cells of mothers and their children.

The source material was blood. The origin of the receptors is a woman aged 40 to 50 in good health.

CDR3 nucleotide sequence: TGTGCCAGCAGCTTAACCTCAGGGGTGTACAACTACGAGCAGTACTTC. Amino acids: CASSLTSGVYNYEQYF. The genes are TRBV7-2 and TRBJ2-7; TRBD1 is a possible D gene (6 bases). Trimming stripped 2 bases from V and 3 bases from J, with 17 bases between. CDR3 length equals 16 residues. Per germline, CDR1 SGHTA and CDR2 FQGNSA.

This clonotype was counted between two and nine times. V gene TRBV7-3 combines with J gene TRBJ2-1, with TRBD1 matching over 7 bases. This CDR3 is built from 16 residues. With V trimmed by 5 bases and J by 7 bases, 14 bases remained unmatched. Looked up from germline, CDR1 is SGHTA and CDR2 is FQGTGA. CDR3 amino acids: CASSPRHRGGGNEQFF. The CDR3 region has the DNA TGTGCCAGCAGCCCCAGACACAGGGGTGGGGGAAATGAGCAGTTCTTC.

Regarding this clonotype: Since a much larger clone is just one base distant, this may be a read error. The V and J genes are TRBV7-3 and TRBJ2-6; 8 positions agree with TRBD1. CDR1 is SGHTA and CDR2 is FQGTGA in the germline V gene. The CDR3 runs 15 residues. This CDR3 is CASSLDRGGADVLTF. The CDR3 DNA follows: TGTGCCAGCAGCTTAGACAGGGGTGGGGCCGACGTCCTGACTTTC. Complete variable domain (other parts from reference TRBV7-3 and TRBJ2-6): GAGVSQTPSNKVTEKGKYVELRCDPISGHTALYWYRQSLGQGPEFLIYFQGTGAADDSGLPNDRFFAVRPEGSVSTLKIQRTERGDSAVYLCASSLDRGGADVLTFGAGSRLTVL.

As for this clonotype: One end of the junction does not line up with germline, which may come from a read error. The chain combines TRBV13 with TRBJ1-2; tentatively, D is TRBD1 (6 bases). This CDR3 comprises 18 residues. CDR1 and CDR2 from the germline V gene are PRHDT and FYEKMQ (reference sequence). DNA of the CDR3: TGTGCCAGCAGCTTAAATTTAGGTGCCAGGGGACCTAACTATGGCTGCACCTTC. Its translation is CASSLNLGARGPNYGCTF.

This clonotype was counted ten times or more. This sequence joins TRBV9 and TRBJ2-5; 8 bases map to TRBD2. V lost 0 bases, J lost 5 bases, and 9 bases stayed unmatched. The CDR3 covers 16 residues. Germline CDR1 reads SGDLS; CDR2 reads YYNGEE. The DNA of the CDR3 is TGTGCCAGCAGCGTAGTTGGGGCGGGGGGTAAGGAGACCCAGTACTTC. Translating it yields CASSVVGAGGKETQYF.

This clonotype was seen only a few times. This chain links TRBV12-3 or TRBV12-4 with TRBJ1-6; D is possibly TRBD1 (5 bases). With 5 bases removed from V and 8 bases from J, the gap between germline ends came to 19 bases. The CDR3 runs 16 residues. CDR3: CASSATGWIEDSPLHF. The DNA for the CDR3 is TGTGCCAGCAGTGCTACAGGTTGGATTGAAGATTCACCCCTCCACTTT.

CDR3 bases: TGCGCCAGCAGCCACAGACAGGGACAGGTCGGCACCGGGGAGCTGTTTTTT. Its translation is CASSHRQGQVGTGELFF. The chain recombines TRBV5-1 with TRBJ2-2; 8 nucleotides align to TRBD1. CDR1 and CDR2 from the germline V gene are SGHRS and YFSETQ. The ends lost 4 bases at V and 4 bases at J; junction bases unmatched: 12. There are 17 residues in the CDR3. The full variable domain, in which reference TRBV5-1 and TRBJ2-2 provide the parts outside the CDR3, is KAGVTQTPRYLIKTRGQQVTLSCSPISGHRSVSWYQQTPGQGLQFLFEYFSETQRNKGNFPGRFSGRQFSNSRSEMNVSTLELGDSALYLCASSHRQGQVGTGELFFGEGSRLTVL.

This clonotype was picked up one time. The chain links TRBV27 to TRBJ1-5, with a tentative D call TRBD1 (6 bases). The V gene lost 2 bases and the J gene lost 2 bases, with 13 bases spanning the gap. Germline CDR1 MNHEY, CDR2 SMNVEV (reference sequence). The CDR3 extends over 16 amino acids. For the CDR3, the DNA is TGTGCCAGCAGTTTACTCCAAGGGGGTCGCAATCAGCCCCAGCATTTT. Its translation: CASSLLQGGRNQPQHF.

The chain joins TRBV5-4 to TRBJ2-3; either TRBD1 or TRBD2 may supply D (6 bases each). The CDR3 has 16 residues. Per germline, CDR1 SGHNT and CDR2 YYREEE (reference sequence). Deletions cut 0 bases from V and 2 bases from J, with 13 bases between. The CDR3 sequence: CASSLGLGGDTDTQYF. The CDR3 region has the DNA TGTGCCAGCAGCTTGGGCCTCGGGGGCGACACAGATACGCAGTATTTT.

The chain links TRBV7-2 to TRBJ1-4; no firm D call. CDR3 length: 15 residues. Germline V gene sequence: CDR1 SGHTA, CDR2 FQGNSA. V gave up 3 bases and J gave up 6 bases, with 14 bases separating them. The CDR3 nucleotides read TGTGCCAGCAGCTTTAGCCGTCCTTCGGATGAAAAACTGTTTTTT. It encodes CASSFSRPSDEKLFF.

There are a few counts of this clonotype. The chain couples TRBV4-1 to TRBJ2-3; tentative D call: TRBD1 (5 bases). Germline V gene sequence: CDR1 MGHRA, CDR2 YSYEKL. CDR3 length: 15 amino acids. The V gene lost 4 bases and the J gene lost 0 bases, with 11 bases spanning the gap. This chain's CDR3 is CASSPTGFSTDTQYF. DNA for the CDR3: TGCGCCAGCAGCCCTACAGGCTTTAGCACAGATACGCAGTATTTT.

The V gene is TRBV28, the J gene TRBJ2-7; 7 bases are shared with TRBD1. Germline-derived CDR1 and CDR2 are MDHEN and SYDVKM. V lost 5 bases, J lost 2 bases, and 12 bases stayed unmatched. The CDR3 runs 16 residues. The CDR3 DNA is TGTGCCAGCAGTACCTACAGGGGAAGACAAGCCTACGAGCAGTACTTC. Translated: CASSTYRGRQAYEQYF.

This clonotype has ten or more counts. The rearrangement uses TRBV7-9 and TRBJ2-7; TRBD2 agrees at 11 bases. The end of the DNA fits TRBJ2-5 better, so the J call may be wrong. Germline loops: CDR1 SEHNR, CDR2 FQNEAQ (reference sequence). This CDR3 is built from 15 residues. Written as DNA, the CDR3 is TGTGCCAGCAGCTCCGGGACTAGCGGAAGGGAGACCCAGTACTTC. Its protein product is CASSSGTSGRETQYF.

This clonotype occurred many times. The chain links TRBV27 to TRBJ1-4; D may be TRBD1 (6 bases). V lost 6 bases to trimming and J lost 7 bases, with 12 bases between them. CDR3 size: 13 residues. Germline loops: CDR1 MNHEY, CDR2 SMNVEV (reference sequence). In DNA form, the CDR3 reads TGTGCCAGCAGATCAGGGGTCGGTGAAAAACTGTTTTTT. Protein sequence: CASRSGVGEKLFF.

Concerning this clonotype itself: This sequence may be a read error, since a much larger clone differs from it by one base. The chain links TRBV7-2 to TRBJ2-4; D ambiguous. The DNA matches TRBJ2-7 better at its end, which makes the J call doubtful. CDR3 length: 12 residues. Germline CDR1 is SGHTA and CDR2 is FQGNSA. The CDR3 bases are TGTGCCAGCAGCGAAGCAGGATGCGAGCAGTACTTC. As protein: CASSEAGCEQYF.

In the case of this clonotype: A much larger clone sits a single nucleotide away, making a read error possible. The J gene is TRBJ2-1, the V gene TRBV6-6, with 7 positions matching TRBD1. The CDR3 loop spans 14 amino acids. J was trimmed by 1 base and V by 7 bases; bases with no gene match: 4. The germline V gene encodes CDR1 MNHNY and CDR2 SVGAGI (reference sequence). The CDR3 sequence is CASKGAASYNEQFF. The CDR3 DNA reads TGTGCCAGCAAGGGGGCGGCTTCCTACAATGAGCAGTTCTTC.

This chain joins TRBV5-6 and TRBJ2-1; 9 bases match TRBD2. J was trimmed by 2 bases and V by 4 bases; bases with no gene match: 7. The CDR3 contains 16 residues. In germline, CDR1 is SGHDT, CDR2 YYEEEE. CDR3: CASSPMTSGAYNEQFF. CDR3 DNA sequence: TGTGCCAGCAGCCCCATGACTAGCGGAGCCTACAATGAGCAGTTCTTC.

On this clonotype: It may be a read error: a sequence one base away is much more abundant. This chain connects TRBV10-3 to TRBJ1-6; D uncertain. The CDR3 runs to 13 residues. The germline gives CDR1 ENHRY, CDR2 SYGVKD. The CDR3, as DNA: TGTGCCATCAGTGAACAGTATAATTCACCCCCCCACTTT. As protein: CAISEQYNSPPHF.

This clonotype was picked up many times. The chain has TRBV20-1 and TRBJ1-2; D is unresolved. Germline V gene data show CDR1 as DFQATT and CDR2 as SNEGSKA (reference sequence). There are 13 residues in the CDR3. Trimming removed 0 bases from V and 4 bases from J, with 9 bases in between. CDR3 in amino acids: CSARDSTLYGYTF. In nucleotides, the CDR3 is TGCAGTGCTAGAGATTCGACCCTCTATGGCTACACCTTC.

This clonotype was picked up a small number of times. This may arise from a read error, as a much more abundant clone is one base away. This chain links TRBV5-6 with TRBJ2-5; 14 bases line up with TRBD2. In germline, CDR1 is SGHDT, CDR2 YYEEEE. The CDR3 loop spans 16 amino acids. Germline trimming cut 4 bases from V and 11 bases from J; bases unmatched to any gene: 13. CDR3 region: CASSPGLAGVYNEQYF. Here the CDR3 DNA reads TGTGCCAGCAGCCCGGGACTAGCGGGGGTGTACAATGAGCAGTACTTC.

CDR3 region: CASSRRGRAFYNEQFF. The CDR3 DNA reads as TGTGCCAGCAGCCGGAGAGGGAGAGCCTTCTACAATGAGCAGTTCTTC. The chain recombines TRBV7-2 with TRBJ2-1, with D maybe TRBD2 (5 bases). Germline assignment: CDR1 SGHTA and CDR2 FQGNSA. The CDR3 sequence is 16 residues long. V was cut by 5 bases and J by 3 bases, with 17 bases left in between.

V and J are TRBV6-5 and TRBJ1-1; unclear D gene. V was pared by 6 bases and J by 0 bases, with 14 bases between. CDR3 length: 15 amino acids. CDR1 is MNHEY, CDR2 SVGAGI, per germline. CDR3 amino acids: CASRTGGHMNTEAFF. In nucleotides, the CDR3 is TGTGCCAGCAGGACGGGAGGGCACATGAACACTGAAGCTTTCTTT.

This clonotype was detected only a few times. V is TRBV13 and J is TRBJ1-2; D is unclear. Germline CDR1 is PRHDT and CDR2 is FYEKMQ (reference sequence). CDR3 length: 12 residues. Between the trimmed V and J ends, which lost 8 bases and 3 bases, there was a span of 10 bases. The CDR3 DNA reads as TGTGCCAGCTACCCTCGGGACTATGGCTACACCTTC. As protein: CASYPRDYGYTF.

V and J are TRBV5-1 and TRBJ1-4, with D maybe TRBD1 (6 bases). This CDR3 contains 14 residues. Germline values: CDR1 SGHRS, CDR2 YFSETQ. The V end was cut by 0 bases, the J end by 8 bases, with 11 bases between. The CDR3 loop reads CASSLEQGGEKLFF. In DNA form, the CDR3 reads TGCGCCAGCAGCTTGGAACAGGGAGGGGAAAAACTGTTTTTT.

A word on this clonotype: This may be a read error, as it is one base from a much larger clone. The chain links TRBV6-5 to TRBJ2-6; tentatively, D is TRBD1 (5 bases). Looked up from germline, CDR1 is MNHEY and CDR2 is SVGAGI. CDR3 length: 15 amino acids. The CDR3 here is CASSRDWVGANILTF. For the CDR3, the DNA is TGTGCCAGCAGCCGCGACTGGGTTGGGGCCAACATCCTGACTTTC.

The chain has TRBV29-1 and TRBJ1-4; the D is unclear. V was cut by 3 bases and J by 7 bases, with 3 bases left in between. Germline values: CDR1 SQVTM, CDR2 ANQGSEA. The CDR3 covers 10 residues. The CDR3 nucleotides are TGCAGCGTTGAGGCTGAAAAACTGTTTTTT. Amino acid sequence: CSVEAEKLFF.